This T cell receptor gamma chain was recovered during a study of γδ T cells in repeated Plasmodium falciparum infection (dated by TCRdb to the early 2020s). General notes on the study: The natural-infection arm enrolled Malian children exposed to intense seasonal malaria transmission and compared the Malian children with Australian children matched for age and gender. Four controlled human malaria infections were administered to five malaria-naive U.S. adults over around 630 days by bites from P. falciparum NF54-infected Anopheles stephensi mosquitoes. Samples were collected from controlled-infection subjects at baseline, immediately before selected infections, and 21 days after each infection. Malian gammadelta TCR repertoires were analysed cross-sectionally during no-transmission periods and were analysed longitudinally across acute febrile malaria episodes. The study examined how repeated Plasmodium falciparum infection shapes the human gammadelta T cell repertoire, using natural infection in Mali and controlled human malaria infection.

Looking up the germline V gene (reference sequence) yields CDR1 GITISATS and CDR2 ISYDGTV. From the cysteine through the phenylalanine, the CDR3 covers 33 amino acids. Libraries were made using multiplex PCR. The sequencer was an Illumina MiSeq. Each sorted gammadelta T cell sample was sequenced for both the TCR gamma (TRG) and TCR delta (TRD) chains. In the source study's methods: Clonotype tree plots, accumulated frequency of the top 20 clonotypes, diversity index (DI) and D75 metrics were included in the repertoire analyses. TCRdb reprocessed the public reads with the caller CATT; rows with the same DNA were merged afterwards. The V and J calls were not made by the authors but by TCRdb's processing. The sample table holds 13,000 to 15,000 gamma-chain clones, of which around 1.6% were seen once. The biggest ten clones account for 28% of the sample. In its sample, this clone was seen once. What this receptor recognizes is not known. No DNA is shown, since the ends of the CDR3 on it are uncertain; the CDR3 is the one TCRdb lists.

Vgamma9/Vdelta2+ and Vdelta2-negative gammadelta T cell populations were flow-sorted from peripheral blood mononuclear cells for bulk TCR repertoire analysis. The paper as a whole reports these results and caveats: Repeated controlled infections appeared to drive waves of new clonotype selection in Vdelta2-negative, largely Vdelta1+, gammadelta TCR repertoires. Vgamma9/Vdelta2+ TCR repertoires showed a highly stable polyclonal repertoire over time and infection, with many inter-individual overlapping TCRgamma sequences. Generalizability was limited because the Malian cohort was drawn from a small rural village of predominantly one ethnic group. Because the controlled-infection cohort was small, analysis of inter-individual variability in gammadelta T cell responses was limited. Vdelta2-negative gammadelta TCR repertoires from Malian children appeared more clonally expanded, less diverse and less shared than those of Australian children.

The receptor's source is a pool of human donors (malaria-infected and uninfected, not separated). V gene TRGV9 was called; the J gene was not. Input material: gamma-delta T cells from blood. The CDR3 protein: CALWEVLVIIIRNSLAVEQHWLSQVSIGRIQHF.